The 19 T cell receptor beta chains in this list originate from one sample, sequenced in a study of blood T cell repertoires in COVID-19. TCRdb's table, derived via immunoSEQ multiplex PCR, lists solely in-frame clones and lacks some. This sample has a few hundred thousand clones, with approximately 86% found just once. Source material: peripheral blood. These receptors all stem from a woman between 65 and 79 years old with COVID-19, enrolled during active disease.

The chain recombines TRBV28 with TRBJ2-1, with a tentative D call TRBD2 (7 bases). V gave up 6 bases and J gave up 6 bases, with 15 bases separating them. Per the germline V gene, CDR1 is MDHEN and CDR2 is SYDVKM. The CDR3 loop spans 14 amino acids. CDR3 nucleotide sequence: TGTGCCAGCAGCCCGGGGGGCCAGGCCAATGAGCAGTTCTTC. Amino acid sequence: CASSPGGQANEQFF.

The rearrangement joins TRBV11-2 to TRBJ2-1, with 9 positions matching TRBD2. CDR3 length: 15 residues. Germline CDR1 and CDR2: SGHAT and FQNNGV. The J segment lost 8 bases and the V segment lost 3 bases, leaving 8 bases of the junction unmatched. This chain's CDR3 is CASSFSGGGAYEQFF. CDR3 DNA sequence: TGTGCCAGCAGCTTCTCCGGCGGGGGGGCCTATGAGCAGTTCTTC.

The chain couples TRBV23-1 to TRBJ1-6; D may be TRBD1 (5 bases). TRBV23-1 has ORF status, its function being uncertain. The CDR3 sequence is 20 residues long. V lost 5 bases, J lost 3 bases, and 26 bases lay in between. DNA for the CDR3: TGCGCCAGCAGTTTGGGAGGCGGGAGAAACGGGGCCAGCTATAATTCACCCCTCCACTTT. Its translation: CASSLGGGRNGASYNSPLHF.

This clone appeared a single time. The rearrangement joins TRBV2 to TRBJ1-1, with 7 bases matching TRBD1. Per the germline V gene, CDR1 is SNHLY and CDR2 is FYNNEI. J was trimmed by 1 base and V by 8 bases; bases with no gene match: 7. This CDR3 region has 14 residues. This CDR3 reads CASVQGTENTEAFF. DNA of the CDR3: TGTGCCAGCGTCCAGGGGACAGAGAACACTGAAGCTTTCTTT.

The chain carries TRBV7-2 and TRBJ2-1, with a tentative D call TRBD1 (5 bases). Between the trimmed V and J ends, which lost 11 bases and 5 bases, there was a span of 10 bases. The CDR3 is 11 amino acids. CDR1 SGHTA and CDR2 FQGNSA come from the germline V gene. The CDR3 sequence is CADDRDNEQFF. In DNA form, the CDR3 reads TGTGCCGACGACAGAGACAATGAGCAGTTCTTC.

This chain links TRBV7-9 with TRBJ1-2; 7 bases are shared with TRBD1. Trimming at V came to 5 bases and at J to 7 bases, leaving 13 bases not matched to a gene. The CDR3 is made up of 15 amino acids. The germline CDR1 and CDR2 sequences are SEHNR and FQNEAQ (reference sequence). The CDR3 nucleotides read TGTGCCAGCAGCGCGGACAGGCGGGACAGCTTTGGCTACACCTTC. Translation: CASSADRRDSFGYTF.

This clone was detected many times. J is TRBJ1-5 and V is TRBV12-3 or TRBV12-4; D is unclear. V lost 3 bases, J lost 3 bases, and 6 bases lay in between. This CDR3 region has 13 residues. In nucleotides, the CDR3 is TGTGCCAGCAGTTTCGAGAACAATCAGCCCCAGCATTTT. Translating it yields CASSFENNQPQHF.

The chain combines TRBV5-1 with TRBJ2-1; 9 positions match TRBD1. V was clipped by 2 bases and J by 4 bases; unmatched bases: 7. This CDR3 spans 16 amino acids. Looked up from germline, CDR1 is SGHRS and CDR2 is YFSETQ. CDR3 residues: CASSFGGTGSYNEQFF. For the CDR3, the DNA is TGCGCCAGCAGCTTCGGCGGGACAGGGTCATACAATGAGCAGTTCTTC.

This clone came up once. DNA for the CDR3: TGTGCCAGCAGCTTATTATCGAGCTCCTACAATGAGCAGTTCTTC. It specifies CASSLLSSSYNEQFF. This rearrangement joins TRBV7-2 to TRBJ2-1; no firm D call. V gave up 2 bases and J gave up 0 bases, with 8 bases separating them. The CDR3 spans 15 residues. Germline V gene sequence: CDR1 SGHTA, CDR2 FQGNSA.

This chain connects TRBV19 to TRBJ2-5, with 11 bases matching TRBD2. The CDR3 runs to 15 residues. The germline gives CDR1 LNHDA, CDR2 SQIVND (reference sequence). The J segment lost 5 bases and the V segment lost 5 bases, leaving 7 bases of the junction unmatched. The CDR3 loop is CASSPIAGGPETQYF. CDR3 nucleotide sequence: TGTGCCAGTAGTCCTATAGCGGGGGGGCCTGAGACCCAGTACTTC.

The chain has TRBV5-1 and TRBJ2-6, with TRBD2 as a possible D gene (5 bases). Germline V CDR1 and CDR2: SGHRS, YFSETQ. V was cut by 4 bases and J by 4 bases, with 15 bases left in between. The CDR3 has 16 amino acids. CDR3 in amino acids: CASSLRQGSGANVLTF. In nucleotides, the CDR3 is TGCGCCAGCAGCCTACGGCAAGGGAGCGGGGCCAACGTCCTGACTTTC.

CDR3 protein: CASSLGTGGANVLTF. The CDR3 DNA reads TGTGCCAGCAGCTTGGGGACAGGGGGGGCCAACGTCCTGACTTTC. This chain joins TRBV5-4 and TRBJ2-6; 8 nucleotides align to TRBD1. Looked up from germline, CDR1 is SGHNT and CDR2 is YYREEE (reference sequence). V lost 0 bases, J lost 4 bases, and 0 bases stayed unmatched. The CDR3 totals 15 residues.

This rearrangement joins TRBV7-2 to TRBJ2-1; TRBD2 is a possible D gene (6 bases). Germline CDR1 reads SGHTA; CDR2 reads FQGNSA. The CDR3 length is 15 residues. V was pared by 6 bases and J by 3 bases, with 15 bases between. CDR3 in DNA: TGTGCCAGCAGGTTTATGCGGGGCCTCTACAATGAGCAGTTCTTC. It codes for CASRFMRGLYNEQFF.

This chain joins TRBV2 and TRBJ2-3; 10 bases match TRBD2. Per germline, CDR1 SNHLY and CDR2 FYNNEI. The J segment lost 4 bases and the V segment lost 8 bases, leaving 6 bases of the junction unmatched. This CDR3 is built from 14 residues. The CDR3 is CASSYGLAADTQYF. The CDR3 coding sequence is TGTGCCAGCTCGTACGGACTAGCGGCAGATACGCAGTATTTT.

This chain uses TRBV4-1 with TRBJ2-3, with a possible D match to TRBD2 (6 bases). Germline V gene lookup returns CDR1 MGHRA and CDR2 YSYEKL. This CDR3 has 15 residues. V was shortened by 0 bases and J by 6 bases, with 13 bases between the two germline ends. CDR3 in amino acids: CASSQEGSGLDTQYF. The CDR3 nucleotides are TGCGCCAGCAGCCAAGAAGGGAGCGGGTTGGATACGCAGTATTTT.

V usage is TRBV7-9 and J usage is TRBJ2-1, with D maybe TRBD2 (5 bases). The CDR3 consists of 13 residues. V lost 2 bases and J 10 bases, leaving 12 bases between the germline ends. The V gene's germline CDR1 is SEHNR and CDR2 FQNEAQ (reference sequence). CDR3 loop: CASSLLEGGEQFF. In DNA form, the CDR3 reads TGTGCCAGCAGCTTATTAGAAGGAGGAGAGCAGTTCTTC.

This clone was observed once. The V call is TRBV5-1, the J call TRBJ2-7; TRBD2 matches 12 bases. Per germline, CDR1 SGHRS and CDR2 YFSETQ. V trimming: 4 bases; J trimming: 6 bases; junction bases outside the gene matches: 5. The CDR3 is 14 residues long. This chain's CDR3 is CASSATSGGIEQYF. CDR3 bases: TGCGCCAGCAGCGCCACTAGCGGGGGGATCGAGCAGTACTTC.

The chain is built from TRBV20-1 and TRBJ2-7, with 9 bases lining up with TRBD2. V lost 3 bases, J lost 4 bases, and 7 bases stayed unmatched. The CDR3 has 14 residues. Germline V gene lookup returns CDR1 DFQATT and CDR2 SNEGSKA (reference sequence). The CDR3, as DNA: TGCAGTGCTAGTGATAGCGGGGGTATGTACGAGCAGTACTTC. It yields the protein CSASDSGGMYEQYF.

V and J are TRBV3-1 (or the pseudogene TRBV3-2) and TRBJ2-5, with 8 nucleotides matching TRBD2. With 5 bases clipped from V and 5 bases from J, the junction kept 13 bases outside the gene matches. This CDR3 region has 16 residues. The germline gives CDR1 LGHDT, CDR2 YNNKEL (reference sequence). In DNA, the CDR3 is TGTGCCAGCAGCTTGCGAACCCAGGGCGGGGGGGAGACCCAGTACTTC. This sequence encodes CASSLRTQGGGETQYF.